This T cell receptor (beta chain) came from a study of control samples from healthy donors and cancer patients. Here immunoSEQ multiplex PCR was the method, and the copy in TCRdb shows in-frame clones only, minus some. The table has about 140,000 clones, 80% to 90% seen once. The V end lost 3 bases, the J end lost 3 bases, and 6 bases lay between the germline ends. CDR1 and CDR2 from the germline V gene are LGHDT and YNNKEL (reference sequence). This CDR3 region has 12 residues. This sequence originates from a man between 18 and 29 years old in good health. This chain joins TRBV3-1 (or the pseudogene TRBV3-2) and TRBJ2-7, with D perhaps being TRBD1 or TRBD2 (5 bases each). The sample comprised blood. CDR3 coding DNA: TGTGCCAGCAGCCATGGGGGCTACGAGCAGTACTTC. As protein: CASSHGGYEQYF.